The 6 T cell receptor beta chains listed next were all sequenced from one sample in a study of blood T cell repertoires in COVID-19. Assay: immunoSEQ multiplex PCR; the TCRdb copy retains only in-frame clones and omits some. The table has about 210,000 clones, about 91% seen once. Input material: peripheral blood. These TCRs come from a man aged 25 to 40 with acute or convalescent COVID-19.

The chain links TRBV6-5 to TRBJ1-6, with TRBD1 identical over 8 bases. CDR3 size: 15 residues. Germline assignment: CDR1 MNHEY and CDR2 SVGAGI. V lost 6 bases and J lost 5; bases outside the gene matches: 6. The DNA of the CDR3 is TGTGCCAGCAGCCCGACAGGGGCCGATAATTCACCCCTCCACTTT. As protein: CASSPTGADNSPLHF.

The chain couples TRBV15 to TRBJ2-5; a weak D match, TRBD2 (6 bases). CDR3 length: 18 amino acids. Trimming took 4 bases from V and 5 from J, leaving 26 bases between them. Germline CDR1 LNHNV, CDR2 YYDKDF (reference sequence). This CDR3 reads CATSTYGEGGEPRETQYF. CDR3 DNA: TGTGCCACCAGCACCTATGGAGAAGGCGGGGAGCCGAGGGAGACCCAGTACTTC.

The V gene is TRBV5-8, the J gene TRBJ2-6; possible D gene TRBD1, 5 bases. CDR1 SGHTS and CDR2 YDEGEE come from the germline V gene. V was clipped by 4 bases and J by 1 base, with 12 bases between them. The CDR3 is 16 amino acids. CDR3 region: CASSRLTASGANVLTF. The CDR3, as DNA: TGTGCCAGCAGCCGACTGACAGCGTCTGGGGCCAACGTCCTGACTTTC.

The gene calls are TRBV4-2 and TRBJ2-2; D possibly corresponds to TRBD1 (5 bases). Deletions cut 4 bases from V and 4 bases from J, with 16 bases between. Germline values: CDR1 LGHNA, CDR2 YNFKEQ. This CDR3 spans 16 amino acids. The CDR3 DNA is TGTGCCAGCAGCCCAATAGGGGAACGCTTCACCGGGGAGCTGTTTTTT. It codes for CASSPIGERFTGELFF.

This chain links TRBV28 with TRBJ1-2; 7 bases map to TRBD1. V lost 3 bases and J lost 6; bases outside the gene matches: 4. Germline CDR1 MDHEN, CDR2 SYDVKM. CDR3 length: 13 residues. The CDR3 region is CASSLEGADGYTF. The CDR3 bases are TGTGCCAGCAGTTTGGAGGGGGCTGATGGCTACACCTTC.

The chain combines TRBV6-4 with TRBJ2-3; 7 bases are shared with TRBD2. The germline gives CDR1 MRHNA, CDR2 SNTAGT. The V and J ends lost 4 bases and 6 bases, in that order; junction bases with no gene match: 10. This CDR3 comprises 15 residues. CDR3 sequence: CASSVGGSLLDTQYF. The CDR3 bases are TGTGCCAGCAGTGTAGGCGGGAGCCTTCTCGATACGCAGTATTTT.